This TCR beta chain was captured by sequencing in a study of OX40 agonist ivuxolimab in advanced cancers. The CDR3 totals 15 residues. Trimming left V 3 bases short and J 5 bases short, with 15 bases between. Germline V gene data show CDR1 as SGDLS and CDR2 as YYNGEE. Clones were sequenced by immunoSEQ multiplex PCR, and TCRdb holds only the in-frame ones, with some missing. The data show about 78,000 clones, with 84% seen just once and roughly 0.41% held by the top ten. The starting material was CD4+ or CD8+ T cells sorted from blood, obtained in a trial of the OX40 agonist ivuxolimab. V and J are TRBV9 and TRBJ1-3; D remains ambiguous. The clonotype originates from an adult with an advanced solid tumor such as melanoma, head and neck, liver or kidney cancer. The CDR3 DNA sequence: TGTGCCAGCAGCGACAACCCCCACCGAAGAAACACCATATATTTT. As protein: CASSDNPHRRNTIYF.